A single sample gave rise to the 21 T cell receptor beta chains below, sequenced in a study of T cells in Graves' hyperthyroidism and ophthalmopathy. From RNA transcripts, TCR beta CDR3 regions were amplified. Initially, a first-round RT-PCR of the TCR CDR3 employed the HTBI primer set. TCRdb passed the multiplex PCR reads through MiXCR, listing each CDR3 protein once. The repertoire consists of about 600,000 distinct CDR3 sequences, with about a sixth occurring once and the leading ten covering 2.5% to 4%. Sequenced input: blood. The receptors here all came from a woman aged 40 to 50 with Graves' ophthalmopathy.

This clonotype occurred a few times. The gene calls are TRBV6-1 and TRBJ1-2; possible D gene TRBD1, 5 bases. The CDR3 runs 16 residues. With 6 bases removed from V and 0 bases from J, the gap between germline ends came to 17 bases. Germline CDR1 reads MNHNS; CDR2 reads SASEGT. The CDR3 loop is CASSPATGAANYGYTF. Here the CDR3 DNA reads TGTGCCAGCAGCCCTGCCACCGGGGCGGCTAACTATGGCTACACCTTC.

This rearrangement joins TRBV6-1 to TRBJ2-3; a weak D match, TRBD1 (7 bases). Trimming left V 5 bases short and J 0 bases short, with 15 bases between. This CDR3 is built from 16 residues. Germline CDR1 MNHNS, CDR2 SASEGT. CDR3 sequence: CASSFSSGGSTDTQYF. The CDR3 bases are TGTGCCAGCAGTTTCTCCTCAGGGGGGAGCACAGATACGCAGTATTTT.

This chain links TRBV29-1 with TRBJ1-2, with D tentatively TRBD1 (5 bases). Trimming removed 7 bases at V and 8 bases at J, with 11 bases between. The germline CDR1 and CDR2 sequences are SQVTM and ANQGSEA. CDR3 length: 10 residues. The CDR3 is CSADTSGYTF. Written as DNA, the CDR3 is TGCAGCGCGGACACTTCCGGCTACACCTTC.

The V gene is TRBV29-1, the J gene TRBJ2-3; perhaps D is TRBD1 or TRBD2 (5 bases each). V dropped 1 base and J dropped 5 bases, with 16 bases sitting between them. The CDR3 sequence is 15 residues long. Germline V gene data show CDR1 as SQVTM and CDR2 as ANQGSEA. The CDR3 loop reads CSVEVGAERGDTQYF. The CDR3 bases are TGCAGCGTTGAAGTTGGAGCGGAGAGGGGAGATACGCAGTATTTT.

Comments on this clonotype: This may be a read error, as it is one base from a much larger clone. The rearrangement joins TRBV6-2 or TRBV6-3 to TRBJ1-2, with D maybe TRBD1 (5 bases). Germline loops: CDR1 MNHEY, CDR2 SVGEGT. V was shortened by 5 bases and J by 9 bases, with 19 bases between the two germline ends. The CDR3 contains 14 residues. CDR3 sequence reads: CASSTGRLIHRYTF. The CDR3 DNA reads as TGTGCCAGCAGTACGGGACGCCTGATTCATCGCTACACCTTC.

This clonotype was seen repeatedly, ten times or more. The chain joins TRBV28 to TRBJ2-3, with D tentatively TRBD2 (5 bases). Germline CDR1 MDHEN, CDR2 SYDVKM. Trimming took 7 bases from V and 0 from J, leaving 11 bases between them. CDR3 length: 14 residues. The CDR3 protein is CASTRRGSTDTQYF. The CDR3 nucleotides are TGTGCCAGCACCCGCCGGGGAAGCACAGATACGCAGTATTTT. The variable domain in full, with the rest retrieved from reference TRBV28 and TRBJ2-3, is DVKVTQSSRYLVKRTGEKVFLECVQDMDHENMFWYRQDPGLGLRLIYFSYDVKMKEKGDIPEGYSVSREKKERFSLILESASTNQTSMYLCASTRRGSTDTQYFGPGTRLTVL.

This clonotype was picked up many times. The chain joins TRBV12-3 or TRBV12-4 to TRBJ2-1, with 8 bases fitting TRBD1. V shed 3 bases and J 6 bases; nucleotides not matched to a gene: 7. The CDR3 runs 15 residues. Here the CDR3 reads CASSLGQVTSNEQFF. The CDR3 region has the DNA TGTGCCAGCAGTTTGGGACAGGTTACGTCCAATGAGCAGTTCTTC.

The V and J genes are TRBV25-1 and TRBJ1-3; no firm D call. Trimming removed 5 bases from V and 4 bases from J, with 6 bases in between. The CDR3 consists of 12 residues. CDR1 and CDR2 from the germline V gene are MGHDK and SYGVNS. The CDR3 DNA reads TGTGCCAGCAGTAACTTAGGAAACACCATATATTTT. Its translation: CASSNLGNTIYF.

This clonotype was seen at least ten times. The chain is built from TRBV3-1 and TRBJ2-5, with 8 bases aligning to TRBD1. Germline CDR1 is LGHDT and CDR2 is YNNKEL (reference sequence). The CDR3 sequence is 16 residues long. The V and J ends lost 4 bases and 6 bases, in that order; junction bases with no gene match: 13. DNA for the CDR3: TGTGCCAGCAGCCCAGGACAGGGAGGTAGCGGAAAGACCCAGTACTTC. Protein: CASSPGQGGSGKTQYF.

Comment on this clonotype: Just one base apart from a much larger clone, this may be a read error. CDR3 amino acids: CASSCQWRGGSQPQHF. The CDR3 DNA reads TGTGCCAGCAGTTGCCAGTGGAGGGGCGGAAGTCAGCCCCAGCATTTT. The chain couples TRBV6-5 to TRBJ1-5; D may be TRBD1 (5 bases). This CDR3 has 16 residues. Germline CDR1 is MNHEY and CDR2 is SVGAGI. V lost 4 bases and J 6 bases, leaving 19 bases between the germline ends.

The chain links TRBV2 to TRBJ2-7; 13 bases match TRBD2. The germline V gene encodes CDR1 SNHLY and CDR2 FYNNEI. This CDR3 is built from 15 residues. V was clipped by 5 bases and J by 5 bases; unmatched bases: 6. The CDR3 coding sequence is TGTGCCAGCAGTCCACTAGCGGGAGGGCGGGACGAGCAGTACTTC. This sequence encodes CASSPLAGGRDEQYF.

In its sample, this clonotype was seen a few times. A single base separates this from a much larger clone, so it may be a read error. The V and J genes are TRBV3-1 and TRBJ1-2; D is uncertain. Germline V gene data show CDR1 as LGHDT and CDR2 as YNNKEL (reference sequence). The germline V and J ends were trimmed by 7 bases and 4 bases, with 10 bases remaining between them. The CDR3 runs to 12 residues. The CDR3: CASNSSVYGYTF. Written as DNA, the CDR3 is TGTGCCAGCAACTCAAGCGTCTATGGCTACACCTTC.

The V and J genes are TRBV10-3 and TRBJ1-2, with unresolved D. Trimming pared 2 bases from V and 8 bases from J, leaving 15 bases between. The CDR3 is made up of 14 amino acids. Germline loops: CDR1 ENHRY, CDR2 SYGVKD. The DNA of the CDR3 is TGTGCCATCAGTGAGGGTGACCAACGAGGGGGCTACACCTTC. It codes for CAISEGDQRGGYTF.

This clonotype was recorded many times. The chain combines TRBV11-2 with TRBJ2-1; no clear D gene. The CDR3 is 12 residues long. CDR1 and CDR2 (germline): SGHAT, FQNNGV. V was pared by 5 bases and J by 7 bases, with 9 bases between. This CDR3 reads CASSPLLNEQFF. The CDR3 nucleotides are TGTGCCAGCAGCCCCTTATTAAATGAGCAGTTCTTC.

The genes are TRBV6-1 and TRBJ2-3; possibly TRBD1 for D (6 bases). CDR1 and CDR2 (germline): MNHNS, SASEGT. V was shortened by 4 bases and J by 2 bases, with 16 bases between the two germline ends. This CDR3 is 16 amino acids long. The CDR3 is CASSVDRTPSTDTQYF. CDR3 sequence (DNA): TGTGCCAGCAGTGTCGACAGGACCCCCTCCACAGATACGCAGTATTTT.

This sequence joins TRBV6-2 or TRBV6-3 and TRBJ2-3, with no clear D. The V end lost 7 bases, the J end lost 0 bases, and 23 bases lay between the germline ends. The CDR3 spans 18 residues. Germline CDR1 reads MNHEY; CDR2 reads SVGEGT. The DNA for the CDR3 is TGTGCCAGCACATCAAATAGGCTTTGGAATACTAGCACAGATACGCAGTATTTT. Its translation: CASTSNRLWNTSTDTQYF.

This clonotype has only a few counts. V is TRBV20-1 and J is TRBJ1-6; possible D gene TRBD1, 6 bases. Germline assignment: CDR1 DFQATT and CDR2 SNEGSKA (reference sequence). V was pared by 6 bases and J by 7 bases, with 16 bases between. This CDR3 has 14 amino acids. This CDR3 reads CSAEAQGGNSPLHF. Written as DNA, the CDR3 is TGCAGTGCCGAGGCACAGGGTGGGAATTCACCCCTCCACTTT.

The chain combines TRBV5-5 with TRBJ1-5; no definite D call. This CDR3 is built from 14 residues. The V end was cut by 3 bases, the J end by 4 bases, with 11 bases between. Germline V gene lookup returns CDR1 SGHKS and CDR2 YYEKEE (reference sequence). CDR3 protein: CASSSSQENQPQHF. The CDR3 bases are TGTGCCAGCAGCTCGAGTCAGGAGAATCAGCCCCAGCATTTT.

In this sample, this clonotype turned up a few times. V and J are TRBV9 and TRBJ1-2, with D possibly being TRBD1 (5 bases). The CDR3 is 17 amino acids. Trimming left V 0 bases short and J 4 bases short, with 19 bases between. Germline CDR1 and CDR2: SGDLS and YYNGEE. The CDR3 loop is CASSVAPWGGSGYGYTF. In nucleotides, the CDR3 is TGTGCCAGCAGCGTAGCCCCGTGGGGCGGGAGCGGCTATGGCTACACCTTC. Based on the CDR3 plus reference TRBV9 and TRBJ1-2, the full variable domain is DSGVTQTPKHLITATGQRVTLRCSPRSGDLSVYWYQQSLDQGLQFLIQYYNGEERAKGNILERFSAQQFPDLHSELNLSSLELGDSALYFCASSVAPWGGSGYGYTFGSGTRLTVV.

This clonotype was detected a few times. The chain uses TRBV7-2 and TRBJ2-5; TRBD2 aligns across 7 bases. The ends lost 4 bases at V and 2 bases at J; junction bases unmatched: 7. Germline CDR1 SGHTA, CDR2 FQGNSA. The CDR3 has 15 amino acids. CDR3 amino acids: CASSSQRGGQETQYF. The CDR3 bases are TGTGCCAGCAGCTCCCAACGGGGAGGGCAAGAGACCCAGTACTTC. Full variable domain (rest looked up from reference TRBV7-2 and TRBJ2-5): GAGVSQSPSNKVTEKGKDVELRCDPISGHTALYWYRQSLGQGLEFLIYFQGNSAPDKSGLPSDRFSAERTGGSVSTLTIQRTQQEDSAVYLCASSSQRGGQETQYFGPGTRLLVL.

About this clonotype: A much more abundant neighbour one base away suggests this may be a read error. The rearrangement joins TRBV30 to TRBJ2-6; TRBD2 aligns across 7 bases. Germline CDR1 and CDR2: GTSNPN and SVGIG (reference sequence). This CDR3 region has 16 residues. CDR3 residues: CAWSVWEGLRASVLTF. The CDR3 bases are TGTGCCTGGAGTGTGTGGGAGGGTTTGAGGGCCAGCGTCCTGACTTTC.